Listed here are 18 T cell receptor beta chains from one sample, sequenced in a study of CD8+CD57+ T cells in acquired aplastic anemia. The TCR beta profiling, which covered VDJ combination and CDR3 sequence, was carried out using genomic DNA as the template. TCRdb fed the reads into MiXCR, producing one record per CDR3 protein. Of 250,000 or so distinct CDR3 sequences in the sample, more than 45% were seen once. Before being chosen for sequencing, patients had shown CD8+CD57+ cell expansion by flow cytometry. Sequencing was done on a sample of sorted CD4+, CD8+, or CD8+CD57+ T cells (not recorded which) from PBMCs. The receptors originated from a human donor with aplastic anemia.

In its sample, this clonotype was seen once. V gene TRBV6-5 combines with J gene TRBJ1-2; 7 bases are shared with TRBD1. The CDR3 contains 14 residues. V gave up 7 bases and J gave up 5 bases; unmatched junction bases: 10. Germline loops: CDR1 MNHEY, CDR2 SVGAGI. Written as DNA, the CDR3 is TGTGCCAGCAATCCCGACAGGGTGGGATATGGCTACACCTTC. Translation gives CASNPDRVGYGYTF.

This clonotype was recorded a few times. This sequence joins TRBV7-3 and TRBJ2-7; TRBD1 or TRBD2 may be the D gene (6 bases each). CDR1 and CDR2 from the germline V gene are SGHTA and FQGTGA. Trimming cost V 2 bases and J 2 bases, with 13 bases left between them. The CDR3 consists of 15 residues. The CDR3, as DNA: TGTGCCAGCAGCTTAGAACAGGGAGGAACCTACGAGCAGTACTTC. Protein sequence: CASSLEQGGTYEQYF.

Comment on this clonotype: A much larger clone differs by one base, so this may be a read error. The V gene is TRBV5-6, the J gene TRBJ1-2, with 8 bases lining up with TRBD1. From germline, CDR1 is SGHDT and CDR2 YYEEEE. There are 11 residues in the CDR3. In DNA, the CDR3 is TGTACCAGCAAGGACAGGGATAGCTACACCTTC. Amino acids: CTSKDRDSYTF. The full variable domain, rest sourced from reference TRBV5-6 and TRBJ1-2, is DAGVTQSPTHLIKTRGQQVTLRCSPKSGHDTVSWYQQALGQGPQFIFQYYEEEERQRGNFPDRFSGHQFPNYSSELNVNALLLGDSALYLCTSKDRDSYTFGSGTRLTVV.

This chain links TRBV5-1 with TRBJ1-5; 8 bases fit TRBD1. V shed 4 bases and J 6 bases; nucleotides not matched to a gene: 9. The CDR3 runs to 15 residues. Germline CDR1 reads SGHRS; CDR2 reads YFSETQ. CDR3: CASSQVAGGGQPQHF. In nucleotides, the CDR3 is TGCGCCAGCAGCCAAGTAGCAGGGGGCGGTCAGCCCCAGCATTTT.

This clonotype was observed many times. The rearrangement joins TRBV6-1 to TRBJ1-6; D unresolved. From germline, CDR1 is MNHNS and CDR2 SASEGT. This CDR3 contains 12 residues. Between the trimmed V and J ends, which lost 0 bases and 14 bases, there was a span of 8 bases. The CDR3 is CASSEAGPSLHF. The CDR3 DNA is TGTGCCAGCAGTGAAGCCGGGCCGTCCCTCCACTTT.

This clonotype was seen ten or more times. The chain carries TRBV7-3 and TRBJ1-1; D gene unclear. The V end lost 5 bases, the J end lost 7 bases, and 14 bases lay between the germline ends. Germline V gene sequence: CDR1 SGHTA, CDR2 FQGTGA. This CDR3 region has 13 residues. The CDR3 coding sequence is TGTGCCAGCAGCCACGGGTCTGGTAGTGAAGCTTTCTTT. Protein product: CASSHGSGSEAFF.

Remarks on this clonotype: It may be a read error: a sequence one base away is much more abundant. The chain recombines TRBV5-1 with TRBJ1-2; no definite D call. The length of the CDR3 is 11 residues. The germline V gene encodes CDR1 SGHRS and CDR2 YFSETQ. V lost 1 base to trimming and J lost 8 bases, with 6 bases between them. The CDR3 reads CASSLWGGYTF. The CDR3 bases are TGCGCCAGCAGCTTGTGGGGAGGCTACACCTTC.

This chain connects TRBV29-1 to TRBJ2-7; D is tentatively TRBD1 or TRBD2 (5 bases each). This CDR3 spans 14 amino acids. Germline CDR1 SQVTM, CDR2 ANQGSEA. V shed 5 bases and J shed 1 base, with 15 bases lying between them. CDR3 sequence: CSVRAGTESYEQYF. DNA for the CDR3: TGCAGCGTTAGAGCCGGGACGGAGTCCTACGAGCAGTACTTC.

This clonotype was observed once. The CDR3 loop reads CASSRDRSYEQYF. The CDR3 nucleotides are TGCGCCAGCAGCCGCGACAGGTCCTACGAGCAGTACTTC. This chain links TRBV4-3 with TRBJ2-7; D is perhaps TRBD1 (6 bases). V dropped 4 bases and J dropped 1 base, with 8 bases sitting between them. CDR1 is LGHNA, CDR2 YSLEER, per germline. The CDR3 length is 13 residues.

In its sample, this clonotype was seen many times. V gene TRBV29-1 combines with J gene TRBJ1-1, with TRBD1 matching over 7 bases. The CDR3 is 12 residues long. The V gene's germline CDR1 is SQVTM and CDR2 ANQGSEA. V shed 6 bases, J shed 4 bases, and the junction held 5 bases outside the gene matches. CDR3 nucleotides: TGCAGCGTCCTGACAGGGCCCACTGAAGCTTTCTTT. Translated: CSVLTGPTEAFF.

There are many counts of this clonotype. This rearrangement joins TRBV9 to TRBJ1-1, with a weak D call TRBD1 (5 bases). Germline CDR1 is SGDLS and CDR2 is YYNGEE. The V end was cut by 0 bases, the J end by 0 bases, with 9 bases between. The CDR3 has 15 amino acids. CDR3 coding DNA: TGTGCCAGCAGCGTAGGGCAGGGACTGAACACTGAAGCTTTCTTT. Translation: CASSVGQGLNTEAFF.

This clonotype occurred once. The rearrangement uses TRBV11-2 and TRBJ2-3; TRBD2 matches 11 bases. The J segment lost 3 bases and the V segment lost 6 bases, leaving 8 bases of the junction unmatched. The length of the CDR3 is 16 residues. Looked up from germline, CDR1 is SGHAT and CDR2 is FQNNGV. The CDR3 sequence is CASSLLAGGATDTQYF. CDR3 sequence (DNA): TGTGCCAGCAGTCTTTTAGCGGGGGGGGCTACAGATACGCAGTATTTT.

A few counts support this clonotype. This chain uses TRBV7-8 with TRBJ2-1; no firm D call. Trimming removed 4 bases from V and 9 bases from J, with 16 bases in between. The germline V gene encodes CDR1 SGHVS and CDR2 FQNEAQ. There are 14 residues in the CDR3. The CDR3 region is CASSSGAQTCEQFF. CDR3 DNA: TGTGCCAGCAGCTCTGGAGCGCAAACCTGTGAGCAGTTCTTC.

The J gene is TRBJ2-5, the V gene TRBV27; D gene ambiguous. Trimming pared 2 bases from V and 5 bases from J, leaving 9 bases between. CDR3 length: 13 residues. In germline, CDR1 is MNHEY, CDR2 SMNVEV (reference sequence). The CDR3: CASSLNGLETQYF. CDR3 sequence (DNA): TGTGCCAGCAGTTTAAACGGGTTGGAGACCCAGTACTTC.

Turning to this clonotype: The conserved phenylalanine or tryptophan is not found at the CDR3 terminus, so this likely reflects a read error. The chain has TRBV6-2 or TRBV6-3 and TRBJ1-1; D call uncertain. Germline lookup yields CDR1 MNHEY and CDR2 SVGEGT. The CDR3 is made up of 13 amino acids. Trimming left V 3 bases short and J 0 bases short, with 5 bases between. CDR3 bases: TGTGCCAGCAGTTATCCGGTGAACACTGAAGCTTTCTCT. Its translation: CASSYPVNTEAFS.

The J gene is TRBJ2-5, the V gene TRBV7-2, with TRBD1 identical over 8 bases. CDR3 length: 15 amino acids. Germline-derived CDR1 and CDR2 are SGHTA and FQGNSA. The trim removed 2 bases at V and 5 bases at J, leaving 7 bases unmatched. CDR3 residues: CASSLFQGALETQYF. CDR3 bases: TGTGCCAGCAGCTTATTTCAGGGGGCATTGGAGACCCAGTACTTC.

This clonotype appeared a few times. The chain joins TRBV6-2 or TRBV6-3 to TRBJ2-7; 7 nucleotides match TRBD1. The CDR3 spans 14 residues. CDR1 and CDR2 from the germline V gene are MNHEY and SVGEGT. J lost 1 base, V lost 4 bases, and 4 bases had no gene match. CDR3 in amino acids: CASSWDRKSYEQYF. The CDR3 DNA reads TGTGCCAGCAGTTGGGACAGAAAATCCTACGAGCAGTACTTC.

A remark on this clonotype: One junction end does not reproduce the germline sequence, and a read error may be involved. The chain has TRBV7-9 and TRBJ2-2, with unresolved D. The CDR3 spans 18 residues. Germline CDR1 reads SEHNR; CDR2 reads FQNEAQ (reference sequence). In DNA form, the CDR3 reads TGTGACAGCAGCTTAGAAGGGCCGTTTACGAATCTTGCCGGGGAGCTGTTTTTT. It codes for CDSSLEGPFTNLAGELFF.